This passage covers 28 T cell receptor beta chains from one sample sequenced in a study of T cell clonality in common variable immunodeficiency. Notes on the study in general: In common variable immunodeficiency, TCR beta chains reportedly carried fewer deletions and N-nucleotide insertions.

No antigen has been identified for these receptors. The table came from immunoSEQ multiplex PCR; TCRdb's copy has only in-frame clones and leaves some out. The data show 28,000 or so clones, none appearing only once, with roughly 3% held by the ten largest. The specimen was peripheral blood mononuclear cells. These receptors originate from a human donor with common variable immunodeficiency.

CDR3 DNA, as far as it was read: TGTGCCAGCAGCCAGCTTGGCGGAGACACCGGGGATGAG. Its protein is CASSQLGGDTGDE. The complete CDR3 sequence is CASSQLGGDTGDEQFF. This chain links TRBV7-3 with TRBJ2-1; tentatively, D is TRBD2 (5 bases). The CDR3 end falls 3 residues outside the read, so it is completed with the germline J gene. CDR3 size: 16 residues. Trimming took 5 bases from V and 8 from J, leaving 22 bases between them. Germline-derived CDR1 and CDR2 are SGHTA and FQGTGA.

A remark on this clone: Coverage ceases 3 residues before the CDR3 finishes, and the germline J gene fills in the end. J is TRBJ2-7 and V is TRBV19; possible D gene TRBD1, 6 bases. The germline V and J ends were trimmed by 5 bases and 2 bases, with 13 bases remaining between them. CDR3 length: 14 residues. Per germline, CDR1 LNHDA and CDR2 SQIVND (reference sequence). The CDR3 bases that were read are TGTGCCAGTAGTGTGCACAGGGAGACCTACGAG. This codes for CASSVHRETYE. In full, the CDR3 is CASSVHRETYEQYF.

As regards this clone: From the germline J gene comes the end of the CDR3, since the read stops 3 residues before it. This chain joins TRBV30 and TRBJ1-2; 9 bases fit TRBD1. This CDR3 is built from 17 residues. Germline lookup yields CDR1 GTSNPN and CDR2 SVGIG (reference sequence). Trimming removed 1 base from V and 0 bases from J; junction bases left unmatched: 9. The sequenced CDR3 bases are TGTGCCTGGAGTGGTGAACAGGGGGCCGGGACTAACTATGGC. Its protein is CAWSGEQGAGTNYG. The CDR3 as a whole reads CAWSGEQGAGTNYGYTF.

This clone was observed a few times. The read is 3 residues too short to cover the CDR3 end, so that end is filled in from the germline J gene. The chain couples TRBV19 to TRBJ2-7, with 7 bases lining up with TRBD1. Germline CDR1 reads LNHDA; CDR2 reads SQIVND (reference sequence). V dropped 6 bases and J dropped 5; count of bases not matched to a gene: 13. The CDR3 length is 15 residues. The CDR3 DNA, read in part, is TGTGCCAGTAGGGTCGGGGCGGACAGGCCCCACGAG. Encoded protein: CASRVGADRPHE. The full CDR3 reads CASRVGADRPHEQYF.

This clone has just a few counts. The CDR3 end lies 3 residues beyond the end of the read and is filled in from the germline J gene. The J gene is TRBJ2-7, the V gene TRBV30; perhaps TRBD2 as D (5 bases). The CDR3 runs 12 residues. The germline V gene has CDR1 GTSNPN and CDR2 SVGIG (reference sequence). V was trimmed by 2 bases and J by 5 bases, leaving 10 bases between them. The DNA read from the CDR3 is TGTGCCTGGAGTATAGCGATGGACGAG. It translates to CAWSIAMDE. The whole CDR3 region reads CAWSIAMDEQYF.

In this sample, this clone turned up a few times. The read stops 3 residues short of the end of the CDR3; the missing end is completed from the germline J gene. The V and J genes are TRBV30 and TRBJ2-3; 11 bases match TRBD2. There are 16 residues in the CDR3. CDR1 is GTSNPN, CDR2 SVGIG, per germline (reference sequence). V was clipped by 5 bases and J by 6 bases; unmatched bases: 13. CDR3 DNA (partial): TGTGCCTGGGGTTCGGGGCTAGCGGGGGGCGGGGATACG. Amino acid sequence: CAWGSGLAGGGDT. The complete CDR3 protein is CAWGSGLAGGGDTQYF.

This clone has just a few counts. The sequence runs out 3 residues before the end of the CDR3; the remainder is reconstructed from the germline J gene. V and J are TRBV30 and TRBJ1-1; 11 nucleotides match TRBD1. The germline V gene has CDR1 GTSNPN and CDR2 SVGIG (reference sequence). With V trimmed by 6 bases and J by 2 bases, 2 bases remained unmatched. This CDR3 spans 13 amino acids. Here the CDR3 reads CACGTGGNTEAFF. The part of the CDR3 DNA that was read is TGTGCCTGTGGGACAGGGGGAAACACTGAA.

To note about this clone: The CDR3 goes on 3 residues after the read ends, and that part is filled in from the germline J gene. J is TRBJ2-3 and V is TRBV19; TRBD1 aligns across 7 bases. The V segment lost 3 bases and the J segment 1 base; nucleotides outside the gene matches: 4. Germline lookup yields CDR1 LNHDA and CDR2 SQIVND (reference sequence). CDR3 size: 15 residues. The chain's CDR3 is CASSIRGQGTDTQYF. Incomplete CDR3 DNA: TGTGCCAGTAGTATCCGCGGACAGGGCACAGATACG. Together with reference TRBV19 and TRBJ2-3, the CDR3 gives the full variable domain: DGGITQSPKYLFRKEGQNVTLSCEQNLNHDAMYWYRQDPGQGLRLIYYSQIVNDFQKGDIAEGYSVSREKKESFPLTVTSAQKNPTAFYLCASSIRGQGTDTQYFGPGTRLTVL.

This clone came up many times. The observed sequence ends 3 residues before the CDR3 terminus, with the missing tail filled in from the germline J gene. The J gene is TRBJ2-7, the V gene TRBV30; 8 nucleotides align to TRBD2. V lost 0 bases, J lost 2 bases, and 21 bases stayed unmatched. This CDR3 contains 20 residues. In germline, CDR1 is GTSNPN, CDR2 SVGIG (reference sequence). The chain's CDR3 is CAWSVFPWGGGRSKAYEQYF. CDR3 DNA (partial): TGTGCCTGGAGTGTATTCCCATGGGGCGGGGGGCGATCTAAGGCCTACGAG.

This clone was detected only a few times. The DNA ends 3 residues before the CDR3 does, and the rest of the CDR3 is filled in from the germline J gene. The chain employs TRBV18 and TRBJ2-3; 7 bases map to TRBD2. The CDR3 has 16 residues. V shed 0 bases, J shed 8 bases, and the junction held 11 bases outside the gene matches. CDR1 is KGHSH and CDR2 is LQKENI in the germline V gene. CDR3 residues: CASSPPLAVYSSTQYF. CDR3 bases read: TGTGCCAGCTCACCACCCCTAGCGGTTTATAGTAGTACG.

This clone was seen only a few times. The CDR3 end falls 3 residues outside the read, so it is completed with the germline J gene. This sequence joins TRBV5-1 and TRBJ2-7; tentative D call: TRBD1 (6 bases). V was trimmed by 3 bases and J by 2 bases, leaving 9 bases between them. The CDR3 spans 13 residues. The germline gives CDR1 SGHRS, CDR2 YFSETQ. The chain's CDR3 is CASSSTGTYEQYF. Incomplete CDR3 DNA: TGCGCCAGCAGCTCGACAGGTACCTACGAG.

This clone was seen a few times. Read coverage stops 3 residues before the CDR3 terminus; the germline J gene supplies the remainder. The chain has TRBV18 and TRBJ2-7; 11 bases align to TRBD1. The CDR3 contains 16 residues. Losses at the gene ends were 2 bases for V and 4 bases for J; bases not matched to a gene: 7. The V gene's germline CDR1 is KGHSH and CDR2 LQKENI. The covered CDR3 bases are TGTGCCAGCTCACCAAGGACAGGGGGCTCGGGATACGAG. Amino acids: CASSPRTGGSGYE. The entire CDR3 reads CASSPRTGGSGYEQYF.

CDR3 DNA, as far as it was read: TGTGCCAGCACCGTTACGTCAGGGATGAACACTGAA. This codes for CASTVTSGMNTE. The whole CDR3 reads CASTVTSGMNTEAFF. This rearrangement joins TRBV7-9 to TRBJ1-1; TRBD1 is a possible D gene (5 bases). The sequence runs out 3 residues before the end of the CDR3; the remainder is reconstructed from the germline J gene. This CDR3 has 15 amino acids. Trimming left V 7 bases short and J 0 bases short, with 15 bases between. Looked up from germline, CDR1 is SEHNR and CDR2 is FQNEAQ (reference sequence).

This clone was detected a few times. The CDR3 end is not reached by the read, which stops 3 residues before it; the germline J gene fills it in. The chain couples TRBV18 to TRBJ2-1, with TRBD1 matching 8 bases. The CDR3 is made up of 16 amino acids. V was pared by 6 bases and J by 3 bases, with 10 bases of the junction left unmatched. Germline V gene lookup returns CDR1 KGHSH and CDR2 LQKENI. CDR3: CASSLRGQGIYNEQFF. CDR3 DNA (partial): TGTGCCAGCTCTCTCCGAGGACAGGGAATCTACAATGAG.

This clone occurred many times. With the read ending 3 residues before the CDR3 end, the germline J gene is used to fill in that end. The chain couples TRBV20-1 to TRBJ2-7; no reliable D call. The CDR3 spans 15 residues. The germline V gene encodes CDR1 DFQATT and CDR2 SNEGSKA (reference sequence). V was trimmed by 0 bases and J by 0 bases, leaving 12 bases between them. The part of the CDR3 DNA that was read is TGCAGTGCTAGAGAGGGCACGATTAGCTCCTACGAG. This codes for CSAREGTISSYE. The entire CDR3 protein is CSAREGTISSYEQYF.

The sample holds many counts of this clone. The read is 3 residues too short to cover the CDR3 end, so that end is filled in from the germline J gene. V usage is TRBV2 and J usage is TRBJ2-1; D may be TRBD2 (6 bases). Trimming stripped 6 bases from V and 3 bases from J, with 9 bases between. The CDR3 has 13 amino acids. The germline V gene has CDR1 SNHLY and CDR2 FYNNEI. The CDR3 DNA, read in part, is TGTGCCAGCAGGGGGGGAATCTACAATGAG. It specifies CASRGGIYNE. The CDR3 in its entirety is CASRGGIYNEQFF.

This clone was seen ten or more times. The read ends 3 residues before the CDR3 terminus; that terminus is restored from the germline J gene. The chain combines TRBV6-2 or TRBV6-3 with TRBJ1-1; D remains ambiguous. The germline V and J ends were trimmed by 6 bases and 3 bases, with 11 bases remaining between them. Germline assignment: CDR1 MNHEY and CDR2 SVGEGT. CDR3 length: 13 amino acids. The CDR3 region is CASSYTGYTEAFF. The part of the CDR3 DNA that was read is TGTGCCAGCAGCTACACGGGGTACACTGAA.

This clone was found many times. The read ends 3 residues shy of where the CDR3 ends; the end is completed using the germline J gene. This rearrangement joins TRBV20-1 to TRBJ1-2, with 7 bases identical to TRBD1. This CDR3 is built from 14 residues. The junction had 9 bases not matched to a gene; V was cut back by 7 bases and J by 1 base. Germline V CDR1 and CDR2: DFQATT, SNEGSKA (reference sequence). The CDR3 DNA, read in part, is TGCAGTGTTGAGGGGGCTAACTTTAACTATGGC. Residues: CSVEGANFNYG. The complete CDR3 reads CSVEGANFNYGYTF.

At least ten counts were recorded for this clone. Sequencing ends 3 residues short of the CDR3 end; the germline J gene provides the rest. V usage is TRBV5-6 and J usage is TRBJ2-2, with D perhaps matching TRBD2 (5 bases). Trimming left V 0 bases short and J 6 bases short, with 6 bases between. The CDR3 spans 13 residues. Per germline, CDR1 SGHDT and CDR2 YYEEEE. The part of the CDR3 DNA that was read is TGTGCCAGCAGCTTGGCGAGGGCCGGGGAG. It encodes CASSLARAGE. The full CDR3 protein is CASSLARAGELFF.

This clone was counted only a few times. The sequenced fragment ends 3 residues before the CDR3 boundary, so the rest is inferred from the germline J gene. The rearrangement uses TRBV2 and TRBJ1-1, with D possibly matching TRBD1 (5 bases). The CDR3 totals 13 residues. Germline lookup yields CDR1 SNHLY and CDR2 FYNNEI. V lost 4 bases, J lost 2 bases, and 8 bases lay in between. The CDR3 bases that were read are TGTGCCAGCAGTGGACAGACCAACACTGAA. This translates into CASSGQTNTE. The complete CDR3 protein is CASSGQTNTEAFF.

As for this clone: The read finishes 3 residues shy of the CDR3 end, and the germline J gene is used to complete it. V gene TRBV19 combines with J gene TRBJ1-1, with D possibly matching TRBD1 (6 bases). The CDR3 runs 15 residues. V gave up 1 base and J gave up 5 bases, with 14 bases separating them. From germline, CDR1 is LNHDA and CDR2 SQIVND (reference sequence). CDR3 amino acids: CASSIVAGVETEAFF. CDR3 DNA (partial): TGTGCCAGTAGTATAGTGGCAGGGGTGGAAACTGAA.

This clone was picked up many times. The read ends 3 residues before the CDR3 terminus; that terminus is restored from the germline J gene. The chain couples TRBV28 to TRBJ2-5; the match to TRBD1 covers 8 bases. The CDR3 length is 14 residues. The germline CDR1 and CDR2 sequences are MDHEN and SYDVKM. The V segment lost 3 bases and the J segment 5 bases; nucleotides outside the gene matches: 5. CDR3 DNA (partial): TGTGCCAGCAGTTTCAGGGGGCGAAGGGAGACC. Translated, it gives CASSFRGRRET. The entire CDR3 reads CASSFRGRRETQYF.

This clone occurred a few times. The read comes to an end 3 residues before the CDR3 does, leaving the germline J gene to fill in the end. The V and J genes are TRBV7-9 and TRBJ2-3; D may be TRBD2 (6 bases). The CDR3 spans 15 residues. V was shortened by 2 bases and J by 3 bases, with 12 bases between the two germline ends. Germline V CDR1 and CDR2: SEHNR, FQNEAQ (reference sequence). CDR3 region: CASSLSGDRTDTQYF. The sequenced part of the CDR3 DNA is TGTGCCAGCAGCTTATCGGGGGACCGGACAGATACG.

This clone came up a few times. The read is 3 residues too short to cover the CDR3 end, so that end is filled in from the germline J gene. The rearrangement joins TRBV2 to TRBJ1-2; 10 nucleotides align to TRBD1. With V trimmed by 9 bases and J by 6 bases, 4 bases remained unmatched. This CDR3 has 12 residues. Germline V gene lookup returns CDR1 SNHLY and CDR2 FYNNEI. The CDR3 DNA, read in part, is TGTGCCAGTGGGGACAGGGGTAATGGC. Amino acids: CASGDRGNG. The whole CDR3 sequence reads CASGDRGNGYTF.

This clone appeared many times. The read halts 3 residues ahead of the CDR3 end, with the missing end drawn from the germline J gene. This chain joins TRBV29-1 and TRBJ2-2; D possibly corresponds to TRBD2 (5 bases). The germline gives CDR1 SQVTM, CDR2 ANQGSEA. The CDR3 spans 12 residues. Trimming shortened V by 7 bases and J by 5 bases, and 11 bases separated the two germline ends. The CDR3: CSAPGETGELFF. Incomplete CDR3 DNA: TGCAGCGCCCCCGGGGAGACCGGGGAG.

In its sample, this clone was seen a few times. Read coverage stops 3 residues before the CDR3 terminus; the germline J gene supplies the remainder. The rearrangement joins TRBV7-9 to TRBJ2-7; D gene uncertain. Germline V gene sequence: CDR1 SEHNR, CDR2 FQNEAQ (reference sequence). This CDR3 is built from 13 residues. Trimming left V 5 bases short and J 0 bases short, with 8 bases between. The covered CDR3 bases are TGTGCCAGCAGCCCCGCCGGCTCCTACGAG. It specifies CASSPAGSYE. The complete CDR3 reads CASSPAGSYEQYF.

On this clone: The read comes to an end 3 residues before the CDR3 does, leaving the germline J gene to fill in the end. V usage is TRBV7-2 and J usage is TRBJ2-2, with 8 bases lining up with TRBD2. V lost 5 bases, J lost 2 bases, and 4 bases stayed unmatched. The CDR3 length is 15 residues. Germline lookup yields CDR1 SGHTA and CDR2 FQGNSA. Incomplete CDR3 DNA: TGTGCCAGCAGCAGGGGACTAGTAAACACCGGGGAG. Translating gives CASSRGLVNTGE. The CDR3, in full, reads CASSRGLVNTGELFF. The full variable domain, completed using reference TRBV7-2 and TRBJ2-2, is GAGVSQSPSNKVTEKGKDVELRCDPISGHTALYWYRQSLGQGLEFLIYFQGNSAPDKSGLPSDRFSAERTGGSVSTLTIQRTQQEDSAVYLCASSRGLVNTGELFFGEGSRLTVL.

This clone was detected a few times. The CDR3 end lies 3 residues beyond the end of the read and is filled in from the germline J gene. The chain combines TRBV18 with TRBJ2-7; 11 nucleotides line up with TRBD2. Per germline, CDR1 KGHSH and CDR2 LQKENI. The CDR3 has 15 residues. V shed 3 bases and J 3 bases; nucleotides not matched to a gene: 4. The covered CDR3 bases are TGTGCCAGCTCACCGCGACTAGCGGGGATCTACGAG. It translates to CASSPRLAGIYE. Given in full, the CDR3 is CASSPRLAGIYEQYF.